This TCR beta chain appears in the sequencing data of a study of blood T cell repertoires in COVID-19. Here immunoSEQ multiplex PCR was the method, and the copy in TCRdb shows in-frame clones only, minus some. The repertoire holds some 200,000 clones, with 81% as singletons. After removal of 5 bases from V and 2 bases from J, the junction contained 12 bases not matched to a gene. Germline loops: CDR1 SGHVS, CDR2 FNYEAQ. The CDR3 covers 17 residues. The chain links TRBV7-6 to TRBJ2-3; the match to TRBD2 covers 8 bases. The sample was PBMCs or T cells enriched from blood (not recorded which). The clonotype comes from a woman aged 45-59 years with acute COVID-19. The CDR3 loop is CASSPGVAGTYTDTQYF. The CDR3 DNA sequence: TGTGCCAGCAGCCCCGGGGTAGCGGGGACCTACACAGATACGCAGTATTTT.